Listed here are 7 T cell receptor beta chains from one sample, sequenced in a study of technical replicates of blood from several donors. Here immunoSEQ multiplex PCR was the method, and the copy in TCRdb shows in-frame clones only, minus some. The table has tens of thousands of clones, about 87% seen once. The specimen sequenced was PBMCs. These receptors were collected from a human donor in good health. Some clones in this sample may be carry-over from other donors' samples.

The rearrangement links TRBV7-6 to TRBJ2-5; TRBD2 aligns across 14 bases. Trimming took 5 bases from V and 13 from J; bases not matched to a gene: 12. This CDR3 has 15 amino acids. CDR1 is SGHVS, CDR2 FNYEAQ, per germline. The DNA of the CDR3 is TGTGCCAGCAGCCCTAGGGGACTAGCGGGGGACCACGGGTACTTC. This codes for CASSPRGLAGDHGYF.

This sequence joins TRBV7-8 and TRBJ2-2; D may be TRBD1 (5 bases). Germline CDR1 is SGHVS and CDR2 is FQNEAQ. This CDR3 is built from 14 residues. V was pared by 2 bases and J by 1 base, with 5 bases between. For the CDR3, the DNA is TGTGCCAGCAGCTTACAGGGGAACACCGGGGAGCTGTTTTTT. This translates into CASSLQGNTGELFF.

V gene TRBV19 combines with J gene TRBJ1-2; 7 positions match TRBD1. V shed 5 bases, J shed 3 bases, and the junction held 12 bases outside the gene matches. CDR1 and CDR2 (germline): LNHDA, SQIVND (reference sequence). The CDR3 loop spans 16 amino acids. The DNA of the CDR3 is TGTGCCAGTAGTCCTCCGGGACAGACAGACTACTATGGCTACACCTTC. This codes for CASSPPGQTDYYGYTF.

DNA of the CDR3: TGTGCCAGCAGTACTAGCGGGAGTAGAGAGACCCAGTACTTC. It codes for CASSTSGSRETQYF. V usage is TRBV5-4 and J usage is TRBJ2-5; 11 positions match TRBD2. The CDR3 has 14 amino acids. Unmatched junction bases numbered 4, after V lost 5 bases and J lost 4 bases. Germline V gene sequence: CDR1 SGHNT, CDR2 YYREEE (reference sequence).

The rearrangement uses TRBV4-2 and TRBJ1-4; 9 nucleotides agree with TRBD1. This CDR3 has 14 amino acids. CDR1 is LGHNA, CDR2 YNFKEQ, per germline. The V and J ends lost 4 bases and 6 bases, in that order; junction bases with no gene match: 3. The chain's CDR3 is CASSLGDRDEKLFF. The CDR3 nucleotides are TGTGCCAGCAGCCTTGGGGACAGGGATGAAAAACTGTTTTTT.

This chain connects TRBV6-1 to TRBJ2-5, with D tentatively TRBD2 (6 bases). Germline V gene data show CDR1 as MNHNS and CDR2 as SASEGT. This CDR3 comprises 14 residues. The V end was cut by 6 bases, the J end by 7 bases, with 18 bases between. The CDR3 DNA is TGTGCCAGCAGCCCCCTCGGGGGATTCGGGACCCAGTACTTC. Its protein is CASSPLGGFGTQYF.

This clone showed up many times. The rearrangement links TRBV5-1 to TRBJ2-1, with D maybe TRBD2 (5 bases). In germline, CDR1 is SGHRS, CDR2 YFSETQ. The ends were cut back, 0 bases at V and 6 bases at J, with 7 bases in the middle. CDR3 length: 13 amino acids. The CDR3 coding sequence is TGCGCCAGCAGCTTGGCGGGGATCAATGAGCAGTTCTTC. This codes for CASSLAGINEQFF.